The sequence of this T cell receptor beta chain was determined in a study of blood T cell repertoires in COVID-19 (dated by TCRdb to about 2020). Study-wide context: Samples covering the acute and convalescent phases of COVID-19 were provided by collaborators in the United States, Italy and Spain. The material from the prospective study consisted of cDNA or gDNA derived from T cells, B-cell-depleted T cells, or PBMCs. The dataset comprised deeply sampled blood TCRbeta repertoires from subjects exposed to, actively infected with, or recovered from COVID-19. The repertoires were released in a freely available public database intended as a resource for research on the immune response to SARS-CoV-2. The samples were drawn from two sources: the first 160 participants of the ongoing ImmuneRACE study, and some 1,300 subjects contributed by 6 global collaborators. A de-identified subject ID, COVID-19 status, age in years and sex were almost always included in the sample metadata. Where available, HLA class I and class II types were obtained from metadata supplied by the sample provider rather than from assay-based typing.

Each collaborating institution followed its own protocols to collect whole blood in K2EDTA tubes. Collaborator samples were shipped for TCRbeta analysis as frozen whole blood, isolated PBMCs, or DNA extracted from either sample type. General conclusions and limits of the study: How much clinical and demographic metadata was included differed by source and by participant, and the metadata was provided uncurated.

A word on this clone: Its antigen is currently not known. Base qualities are not provided; no much larger clone lies one nucleotide away.

TCRbeta CDR3 regions were amplified from genomic DNA by means of the immunoSEQ Assay, a bias-controlled multiplex PCR. From the authors' description of their analysis: The number of nucleated cells in each sample was estimated by amplification of reference gene primers within the assay. Sequence reads were collapsed and filtered to measure the absolute abundance of every unique TCRbeta CDR3 rearrangement. For each sample, productive Simpson clonality was calculated by taking the square root of Simpson's diversity index across productive rearrangements. This is the immuneACCESS table as TCRdb keeps it, with only in-frame sequences that have V and J called. A part of the clones is gone; compared with another copy, unresolved V genes explain less than half, and the rest is unexplained. V and J calls and clone size are as listed in that table; D and trimming were resolved from the DNA. The sample contains 150,000 to 180,000 clones, roughly 89% of them found a single time. Jointly, the top ten make up approximately 0.59% of the sample.

Sequencing was carried out using peripheral blood. This TCR came from a man aged 45 to 65 with acute or convalescent COVID-19.

The CDR3 amino acid sequence is: CASSRTFETNTEAFF. In nucleotide form, the sequence is TGTGCCAGCAGCCGAACTTTTGAAACGAACACTGAAGCTTTCTTT. Here the chain combines TRBV5-6 and TRBJ1-1, with an unclear D gene assignment. As encoded in the germline V gene, CDR1 is SGHDT while CDR2 is YYEEEE. A distance of 14 bases separates the germline ends of V and J, which lose 4 bases and 1 base respectively. Inclusive of the bounding cysteine and phenylalanine, the CDR3 is 15 residues long. Only CDR3 DNA is held: 45 bases, read in frame from base 1.